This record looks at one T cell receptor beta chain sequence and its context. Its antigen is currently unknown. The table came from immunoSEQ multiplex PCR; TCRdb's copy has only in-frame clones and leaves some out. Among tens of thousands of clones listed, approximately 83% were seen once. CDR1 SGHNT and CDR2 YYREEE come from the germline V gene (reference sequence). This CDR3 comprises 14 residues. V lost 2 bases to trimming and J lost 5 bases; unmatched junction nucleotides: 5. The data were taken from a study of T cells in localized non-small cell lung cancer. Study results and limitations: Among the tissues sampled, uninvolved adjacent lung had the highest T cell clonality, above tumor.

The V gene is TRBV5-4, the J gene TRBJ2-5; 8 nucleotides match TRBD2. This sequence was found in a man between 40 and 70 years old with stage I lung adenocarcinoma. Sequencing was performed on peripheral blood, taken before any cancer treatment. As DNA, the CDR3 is TGTGCCAGCAGCTTCGGGGGGGGCGAGGAGACCCAGTACTTC. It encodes CASSFGGGEETQYF.